The 28 T cell receptor beta chains below all came from one sample that was sequenced in a study of cytomegalovirus exposure and HLA in healthy donors. PCR was performed using 60 Vbeta and 13 Jbeta primers. Using immunoSEQ multiplex PCR, the repertoire was profiled, and TCRdb retains in-frame clones only, with some absent. Of over 70,000 clones in the sample, 67% were seen once. Sequencing was done on a sample of PBMCs. These receptors were taken from a man aged 25-45 years in good health and CMV-seronegative.

This clone was seen only once. This rearrangement joins TRBV15 to TRBJ1-5, with D perhaps matching TRBD1 (5 bases). The CDR3 is 16 residues long. The V end was cut by 0 bases, the J end by 8 bases, with 17 bases between. CDR1 and CDR2 (germline): LNHNV, YYDKDF (reference sequence). CDR3 protein: CATSRDNKQALEPQHF. Written as DNA, the CDR3 is TGTGCCACCAGCAGAGATAATAAACAGGCCCTTGAGCCCCAGCATTTT. The variable domain in full, completed from reference TRBV15 and TRBJ1-5, reads DAMVIQNPRYQVTQFGKPVTLSCSQTLNHNVMYWYQQKSSQAPKLLFHYYDKDFNNEADTPDNFQSRRPNTSFCFLDIRSPGLGDTAMYLCATSRDNKQALEPQHFGDGTRLSIL.

The chain employs TRBV25-1 and TRBJ2-5, with no clear D. CDR3 length equals 14 residues. Germline-derived CDR1 and CDR2 are MGHDK and SYGVNS. Between the trimmed V and J ends, which lost 2 bases and 4 bases, there was a span of 11 bases. In DNA, the CDR3 is TGTGCCAGCAGTGAAATCCCACGGAGAGAGACCCAGTACTTC. Its protein product is CASSEIPRRETQYF.

CDR3 loop: CASSYLGNGELFF. The CDR3 nucleotides are TGTGCCAGCAGTTATCTCGGGAACGGGGAGCTGTTTTTT. The chain recombines TRBV2 with TRBJ2-2, with D tentatively TRBD2 (5 bases). V was cut by 5 bases and J by 7 bases, with 11 bases left in between. Germline V gene sequence: CDR1 SNHLY, CDR2 FYNNEI. This CDR3 is built from 13 residues.

The CDR3 sequence: CASRRGGSSGNTIYF. DNA for the CDR3: TGTGCCAGCAGGCGGGGAGGGAGCTCTGGAAACACCATATATTTT. The genes are TRBV6-7 and TRBJ1-3; D gene ambiguous. TRBV6-7 is an ORF; its function is uncertain. V was pared by 6 bases and J by 0 bases, with 12 bases between. CDR3 size: 15 residues.

V gene TRBV27 combines with J gene TRBJ2-3, with a possible D match to TRBD2 (7 bases). The CDR3 spans 15 residues. In germline, CDR1 is MNHEY, CDR2 SMNVEV (reference sequence). Between the trimmed V and J ends, which lost 3 bases and 2 bases, there was a span of 12 bases. CDR3 region: CASSLQGRVTDTQYF. The CDR3 nucleotides are TGTGCCAGCAGTTTGCAGGGGAGGGTCACAGATACGCAGTATTTT.

The chain combines TRBV5-1 with TRBJ1-5, with 10 positions matching TRBD1. Per the germline V gene, CDR1 is SGHRS and CDR2 is YFSETQ. J was trimmed by 6 bases and V by 0 bases; bases with no gene match: 9. The CDR3 is made up of 17 amino acids. The CDR3 loop is CASSLGVGTGDTQPQHF. CDR3 in DNA: TGCGCCAGCAGCTTGGGGGTAGGGACAGGGGATACTCAGCCCCAGCATTTT.

This clone showed up just a few times. This chain joins TRBV7-9 and TRBJ1-1; maybe TRBD1 (5 bases). This CDR3 region has 13 residues. V was trimmed by 3 bases and J by 5 bases, leaving 10 bases between them. The germline V gene encodes CDR1 SEHNR and CDR2 FQNEAQ (reference sequence). The DNA of the CDR3 is TGTGCCAGCAGCTTTGGGGGAGGAACTGAAGCTTTCTTT. Translating gives CASSFGGGTEAFF.

The rearrangement links TRBV9 to TRBJ1-5; TRBD1 aligns across 7 bases. Trimming cost V 3 bases and J 0 bases; bases outside gene matches: 3. In germline, CDR1 is SGDLS, CDR2 YYNGEE. The CDR3 length is 15 residues. The CDR3 protein is CASSETGHSNQPQHF. The CDR3 nucleotides read TGTGCCAGCAGCGAGACAGGGCATAGCAATCAGCCCCAGCATTTT.

The chain has TRBV5-8 and TRBJ1-1; tentatively, D is TRBD1 (5 bases). This CDR3 contains 15 residues. Germline CDR1 SGHTS, CDR2 YDEGEE. V gave up 4 bases and J gave up 1 base, with 14 bases separating them. CDR3 protein: CASSPTPGQNTEAFF. In DNA form, the CDR3 reads TGTGCCAGCAGCCCCACCCCTGGACAGAACACTGAAGCTTTCTTT.

This chain joins TRBV30 and TRBJ2-7; TRBD2 is a possible D gene (5 bases). V was trimmed by 7 bases and J by 4 bases, leaving 20 bases between them. The CDR3 runs 14 residues. Germline CDR1 GTSNPN, CDR2 SVGIG (reference sequence). The CDR3 here is CASHSGRNSYEQYF. CDR3 coding DNA: TGTGCCTCCCACAGCGGACGAAACTCTTACGAGCAGTACTTC.

The CDR3 DNA follows: TGTGCCAGCAGTGCACCCGGGACTAGCGGTTTGAGCTCCTACGAGCAGTACTTC. Protein product: CASSAPGTSGLSSYEQYF. The rearrangement joins TRBV6-4 to TRBJ2-7; 11 nucleotides align to TRBD2. Germline CDR1 and CDR2: MRHNA and SNTAGT. The junction had 11 bases not matched to a gene; V was cut back by 4 bases and J by 0 bases. The CDR3 extends over 18 amino acids.

CDR3 coding DNA: TGTGCCAGCAGCCCCGCACAGGGGTCTTATCAGCCCCAGCATTTT. Its translation is CASSPAQGSYQPQHF. The rearrangement joins TRBV7-2 to TRBJ1-5; 7 bases agree with TRBD1. V lost 5 bases to trimming and J lost 5 bases; unmatched junction nucleotides: 9. This CDR3 comprises 15 residues. Germline CDR1 is SGHTA and CDR2 is FQGNSA.

This rearrangement joins TRBV19 to TRBJ1-4, with 7 nucleotides matching TRBD1. The V segment lost 4 bases and the J segment 1 base; nucleotides outside the gene matches: 12. The CDR3 runs 18 residues. The germline gives CDR1 LNHDA, CDR2 SQIVND (reference sequence). CDR3 sequence reads: CASSKGALVLRTNEKLFF. CDR3 nucleotide sequence: TGTGCCAGTAGTAAGGGGGCGCTTGTATTGAGAACTAATGAAAAACTGTTTTTT.

The chain combines TRBV9 with TRBJ1-1, with D maybe TRBD1 (5 bases). This CDR3 has 15 amino acids. Germline V gene data show CDR1 as SGDLS and CDR2 as YYNGEE. V was clipped by 3 bases and J by 1 base, with 13 bases between them. CDR3 amino acids: CASSDRGHRNTEAFF. The CDR3 coding sequence is TGTGCCAGCAGCGACAGAGGACATCGGAACACTGAAGCTTTCTTT.

The DNA for the CDR3 is TGTGCCAGCAGTGTAGGGGGACCGTGGAACACTGAAGCTTTCTTT. Residues: CASSVGGPWNTEAFF. The chain uses TRBV2 and TRBJ1-1, with TRBD1 as a possible D gene (6 bases). Per germline, CDR1 SNHLY and CDR2 FYNNEI. The V end was cut by 4 bases, the J end by 1 base, with 13 bases between. This CDR3 comprises 15 residues.

The count of this clone is one. The chain has TRBV19 and TRBJ1-5; D not certain. The CDR3 loop spans 15 amino acids. The V gene's germline CDR1 is LNHDA and CDR2 SQIVND (reference sequence). Trimming left V 1 base short and J 4 bases short, with 11 bases between. The CDR3 sequence: CASSIVAGGNQPQHF. CDR3 coding DNA: TGTGCCAGTAGTATAGTCGCTGGCGGGAATCAGCCCCAGCATTTT.

This clone was seen more than once but under ten times. The CDR3 spells CASSVGGSYGYTF. The CDR3 DNA follows: TGTGCCAGCAGCGTAGGAGGTTCCTATGGCTACACCTTC. The chain uses TRBV9 and TRBJ1-2; D ambiguous. CDR1 and CDR2 (germline): SGDLS, YYNGEE. This CDR3 spans 13 amino acids. The V end was cut by 0 bases, the J end by 4 bases, with 7 bases between.

This clone was counted only a few times. This chain uses TRBV10-3 with TRBJ1-1; TRBD1 is a possible D gene (5 bases). This CDR3 has 15 amino acids. V dropped 0 bases and J dropped 4 bases, with 12 bases sitting between them. The germline CDR1 and CDR2 sequences are ENHRY and SYGVKD. The CDR3 spells CAISESAGTGTEAFF. The CDR3 DNA sequence: TGTGCCATCAGTGAGTCGGCGGGGACGGGCACTGAAGCTTTCTTT.

V usage is TRBV6-4 and J usage is TRBJ2-3; TRBD1 is a possible D gene (6 bases). The CDR3 is 14 amino acids. V shed 3 bases and J shed 3 bases, with 10 bases lying between them. Germline V gene sequence: CDR1 MRHNA, CDR2 SNTAGT. CDR3: CASSEVRGTDTQYF. The CDR3 DNA is TGTGCCAGCAGTGAAGTAAGGGGGACAGATACGCAGTATTTT.

J is TRBJ2-1 and V is TRBV6-4, with D possibly TRBD2 on 5 matching bases. Germline-derived CDR1 and CDR2 are MRHNA and SNTAGT. CDR3 size: 15 residues. Trimming cost V 5 bases and J 0 bases, with 11 bases left between them. Written as DNA, the CDR3 is TGTGCCAGCAGTAAGAGCGGCAACTCCTACAATGAGCAGTTCTTC. This encodes CASSKSGNSYNEQFF.

This clone was seen a single time. V and J are TRBV6-5 and TRBJ2-7; TRBD1 might be the D (7 bases). Germline V gives CDR1 MNHEY, CDR2 SVGAGI. The ends were cut back, 5 bases at V and 4 bases at J, with 15 bases in the middle. There are 14 residues in the CDR3. As DNA, the CDR3 is TGTGCCAGCAGTGAAGGGGGCGCGGGGTACGAGCAGTACTTC. Residues: CASSEGGAGYEQYF.

CDR3 region: CASSLGGGNQPQHF. CDR3 nucleotide sequence: TGTGCCAGCAGTTTAGGGGGCGGCAATCAGCCCCAGCATTTT. The V call is TRBV27, the J call TRBJ1-5; D is perhaps TRBD1 (6 bases). CDR1 is MNHEY and CDR2 is SMNVEV in the germline V gene (reference sequence). The ends were cut back, 2 bases at V and 2 bases at J, with 7 bases in the middle. The CDR3 covers 14 residues.

The rearrangement joins TRBV2 to TRBJ2-7; the D is unclear. The V and J ends lost 3 bases and 2 bases respectively, with 11 bases between them. Germline CDR1 reads SNHLY; CDR2 reads FYNNEI. The length of the CDR3 is 14 residues. The CDR3 bases are TGTGCCAGCAGTGAGGCAGAAACAGCCTACGAGCAGTACTTC. It yields the protein CASSEAETAYEQYF.

In its sample, this clone was seen many times. The chain employs TRBV10-3 and TRBJ1-1, with TRBD1 identical over 8 bases. CDR3 length equals 14 residues. The V gene's germline CDR1 is ENHRY and CDR2 SYGVKD. Unmatched junction bases numbered 5, after V lost 6 bases and J lost 2 bases. CDR3 amino acids: CAIRATGDNTEAFF. As DNA, the CDR3 is TGTGCCATCAGAGCGACAGGGGATAACACTGAAGCTTTCTTT.

V and J are TRBV2 and TRBJ1-2; 7 positions match TRBD1. This CDR3 contains 12 residues. V dropped 9 bases and J dropped 2; count of bases not matched to a gene: 3. CDR1 SNHLY and CDR2 FYNNEI come from the germline V gene. In DNA form, the CDR3 reads TGTGCCAGTTCGGACAGGAACTATGGCTACACCTTC. This translates into CASSDRNYGYTF. Looking up the rest from reference TRBV2 and TRBJ1-2 gives the full variable domain: EPEVTQTPSHQVTQMGQEVILRCVPISNHLYFYWYRQILGQKVEFLVSFYNNEISEKSEIFDDQFSVERPDGSNFTLKIRSTKLEDSAMYFCASSDRNYGYTFGSGTRLTVV.

The rearrangement links TRBV23-1 to TRBJ1-2, with D possibly being TRBD1 (6 bases). TRBV23-1 is flagged as an ORF with uncertain function. The CDR3 length is 15 residues. V lost 0 bases and J 5 bases, leaving 13 bases between the germline ends. For the CDR3, the DNA is TGCGCCAGCAGTCAATCGCGGTTAACAGGGTATGGCTACACCTTC. The encoded protein is CASSQSRLTGYGYTF.

This chain connects TRBV5-6 to TRBJ1-2, with D tentatively TRBD1 (5 bases). V lost 6 bases and J 3 bases, leaving 15 bases between the germline ends. Germline V lookup: CDR1 SGHDT, CDR2 YYEEEE. The CDR3 is made up of 14 amino acids. CDR3 loop: CASTYDSGDYGYTF. DNA of the CDR3: TGTGCCAGCACTTATGACAGCGGGGACTATGGCTACACCTTC.

The rearrangement uses TRBV7-9 and TRBJ2-2, with 14 bases that match TRBD2. CDR3 length: 19 residues. CDR1 and CDR2 (germline): SEHNR, FQNEAQ (reference sequence). V gave up 5 bases and J gave up 0 bases; unmatched junction bases: 8. CDR3 nucleotides: TGTGCCAGCAGCGGACCGGGACTAGCGGGGGTCGCGAACACCGGGGAGCTGTTTTTT. This encodes CASSGPGLAGVANTGELFF.